One and the same sample provided the 10 T cell receptor beta chains below, sequenced in a study of liver allograft versus peripheral blood T cells. For the study at large: The study compared liver allograft T cell receptor repertoires against peripheral blood repertoires of liver transplant recipients.

Using its own MiXCR run on the reads, TCRdb lists one record per CDR3 protein. The sample shows about 9,200 distinct CDR3 sequences, roughly 27% of them seen only once. All receptors derive from a human patient who had a liver transplant. Some T cells may arise from the graft donor.

The gene calls are TRBV12-5 and TRBJ2-3; weak D call: TRBD2 (6 bases). V was trimmed by 5 bases and J by 1 base, leaving 16 bases between them. The CDR3 is made up of 16 amino acids. Germline assignment: CDR1 LGHNT and CDR2 FRNRAP. The CDR3 coding sequence is TGTGCTAGTGGTGGGGGGACCAGTATTGGCACAGATACGCAGTATTTT. Its translation: CASGGGTSIGTDTQYF.

At least ten counts were recorded for this clonotype. The chain links TRBV18 to TRBJ2-3; D unresolved. Germline-derived CDR1 and CDR2 are KGHSH and LQKENI. The length of the CDR3 is 12 residues. The V and J ends lost 5 bases and 4 bases respectively, with 7 bases between them. Here the CDR3 reads CASSSRADTQYF. Written as DNA, the CDR3 is TGTGCCAGCTCATCCCGGGCAGATACGCAGTATTTT.

The chain recombines TRBV29-1 with TRBJ1-1, with D maybe TRBD1 (5 bases). Between the trimmed V and J ends, which lost 7 bases and 12 bases, there was a span of 15 bases. Germline V CDR1 and CDR2: SQVTM, ANQGSEA. The CDR3 extends over 10 amino acids. CDR3 sequence (DNA): TGCAGCGCCCTGACGGGGGGAACTTTCTTT. It encodes CSALTGGTFF.

This clonotype is classed as medium-sized. This rearrangement joins TRBV7-9 to TRBJ1-3; no definite D call. Germline lookup yields CDR1 SEHNR and CDR2 FQNEAQ (reference sequence). Trimming shortened V by 5 bases and J by 0 bases, and 11 bases separated the two germline ends. This CDR3 has 15 amino acids. The DNA of the CDR3 is TGTGCCAGCAGCCTTACTTCCAGCTCTGGAAACACCATATATTTT. Translating gives CASSLTSSSGNTIYF.

This clonotype counts as medium-sized. J is TRBJ1-6 and V is TRBV6-5; D is perhaps TRBD1 (5 bases). This CDR3 is 15 amino acids long. Trimming stripped 1 base from V and 5 bases from J, with 9 bases between. Germline CDR1 reads MNHEY; CDR2 reads SVGAGI. The CDR3 nucleotides read TGTGCCAGCAGTTACTTAAAGGGGAATAATTCACCCCTCCACTTT. The encoded protein is CASSYLKGNNSPLHF.

This clonotype is labeled medium-sized. The chain joins TRBV9 to TRBJ2-6; D call uncertain. In germline, CDR1 is SGDLS, CDR2 YYNGEE. The CDR3 spans 14 residues. The V end lost 3 bases, the J end lost 3 bases, and 7 bases lay between the germline ends. CDR3 loop: CASSDRSGANVLTF. The CDR3 DNA reads as TGTGCCAGCAGCGATAGGAGTGGGGCCAACGTCCTGACTTTC.

This chain uses TRBV18 with TRBJ1-4; D gene uncertain. The CDR3 consists of 16 residues. Germline CDR1 reads KGHSH; CDR2 reads LQKENI. V was pared by 4 bases and J by 7 bases, with 19 bases between. The CDR3 DNA follows: TGTGCCAGCTCACAAACAGATCAAGGGCAGCTTGAAAAACTGTTTTTT. Protein: CASSQTDQGQLEKLFF.

The chain uses TRBV15 and TRBJ2-7; D is possibly TRBD2 (6 bases). The CDR3 has 14 residues. The V gene's germline CDR1 is LNHNV and CDR2 YYDKDF (reference sequence). Between the trimmed V and J ends, which lost 3 bases and 1 base, there was a span of 10 bases. The CDR3, as DNA: TGTGCCACCAGCAGCGGGGGACTTTCCTACGAGCAGTACTTC. This codes for CATSSGGLSYEQYF.

This clonotype rates as medium-sized (0.01 to 0.1%). The V and J genes are TRBV18 and TRBJ2-7; D might be TRBD1 (6 bases). This CDR3 is 14 amino acids long. The V gene lost 2 bases and the J gene lost 4 bases, with 12 bases spanning the gap. Germline V CDR1 and CDR2: KGHSH, LQKENI. CDR3 sequence (DNA): TGTGCCAGCTCACCATCCGCGGACAGTTACGAGCAGTACTTC. It codes for CASSPSADSYEQYF.

V gene TRBV7-9 combines with J gene TRBJ1-5; D might be TRBD1 (5 bases). The CDR3 consists of 13 residues. The V end lost 5 bases, the J end lost 6 bases, and 11 bases lay between the germline ends. Germline assignment: CDR1 SEHNR and CDR2 FQNEAQ (reference sequence). The CDR3 nucleotides read TGTGCCAGCAGCCTCCAGGGTGCTCAGCCCCAGCATTTT. It codes for CASSLQGAQPQHF.